This T cell receptor (beta chain) was recovered during a study of radiation and T cells in renal cell carcinoma. As concerns this clone: Its antigen remains unknown.

This table comes from immunoSEQ multiplex PCR, and its TCRdb copy is limited to in-frame clones, with some not included. This table holds about 16,000 clones, about 53% found once. As to treatment: treatment-naive control, cytoreductive nephrectomy. V trimming: 4 bases; J trimming: 2 bases; junction bases outside the gene matches: 9. This CDR3 spans 15 amino acids. Germline loops: CDR1 SGHRS, CDR2 YFSETQ. Broader study findings: Tumor samples were small regions of approximately 0.93 g. Compared with controls, irradiated tumors showed greater TCR clonality. Irradiated tumors held more dominant CDR3 motifs than control tumors.

V is TRBV5-1 and J is TRBJ2-7, with 7 bases fitting TRBD1. This sequence was found in a man aged 40-55 years with renal cell carcinoma. Sequenced material: tumor tissue, taken from a patient whose treatment was nephrectomy without radiotherapy. The chain's CDR3 is CASSPPRQGPYEQYF. The CDR3 DNA follows: TGCGCCAGCAGCCCACCTCGACAGGGACCCTACGAGCAGTACTTC.